These 7 T cell receptor beta chains share one sample of origin, sequenced in a study of T cells in Graves' hyperthyroidism and ophthalmopathy. The source material, RNA transcripts, was used to amplify TCR beta CDR3 regions. TCR CDR3 underwent first-round RT-PCR with the HTBI primer set. From the multiplex PCR reads, TCRdb called clonotypes with MiXCR, one entry per CDR3 protein. The table records about 560,000 distinct CDR3 sequences, roughly a sixth of them present only once. The specimen sequenced was blood. The receptors derive from a woman in her late teens or twenties with Graves' hyperthyroidism.

This clonotype was detected a few times. V is TRBV12-3 or TRBV12-4 and J is TRBJ2-7; D gene unclear. There are 15 residues in the CDR3. With 1 base removed from V and 2 bases from J, the gap between germline ends came to 12 bases. The CDR3 nucleotides read TGTGCCAGCAGTTTAGGGTCAGGTTCCACCTACGAGCAGTACTTC. As protein: CASSLGSGSTYEQYF.

This clonotype was counted many times. The chain combines TRBV6-2 or TRBV6-3 with TRBJ1-2, with 7 bases matching TRBD1. Germline lookup yields CDR1 MNHEY and CDR2 SVGEGT. CDR3 length: 14 residues. Unmatched junction bases numbered 12, after V lost 8 bases and J lost 6 bases. CDR3 in amino acids: CASSRQGIGDGYTF. CDR3 DNA: TGTGCCAGCTCGAGACAGGGAATAGGAGATGGCTACACCTTC.

The chain has TRBV10-3 and TRBJ1-2; 9 bases align to TRBD1. CDR3 length equals 15 residues. The V segment lost 2 bases and the J segment 4 bases; nucleotides outside the gene matches: 5. Looked up from germline, CDR1 is ENHRY and CDR2 is SYGVKD. CDR3: CAISEERDRAYGYTF. CDR3 DNA sequence: TGTGCCATCAGTGAGGAGAGGGACAGGGCCTATGGCTACACCTTC.

V gene TRBV3-1 combines with J gene TRBJ1-2, with 9 bases that match TRBD1. The J segment lost 13 bases and the V segment lost 2 bases, leaving 11 bases of the junction unmatched. This CDR3 contains 14 residues. CDR1 is LGHDT and CDR2 is YNNKEL in the germline V gene (reference sequence). The CDR3 spells CASSQTDRGPPTTF. The CDR3 region has the DNA TGTGCCAGCAGCCAAACGGACAGGGGTCCTCCTACCACCTTC.

This clonotype showed up just a few times. The gene calls are TRBV24-1 and TRBJ1-5; D not resolved. Germline loops: CDR1 KGHDR, CDR2 SFDVKD. Deletions cut 9 bases from V and 0 bases from J, with 8 bases between. The length of the CDR3 is 13 residues. The CDR3 region is CATGTSSNQPQHF. The CDR3 nucleotides are TGTGCCACCGGCACAAGTAGCAATCAGCCCCAGCATTTT.

V and J are TRBV30 and TRBJ2-3; D possibly uses TRBD1 or TRBD2 (5 bases each). Germline CDR1 is GTSNPN and CDR2 is SVGIG (reference sequence). Trimming took 4 bases from V and 5 from J, leaving 16 bases between them. This CDR3 has 14 residues. The CDR3 DNA sequence: TGTGCCTGGAATCGGGGACGGCCCAGAGATACGCAGTATTTT. Its protein product is CAWNRGRPRDTQYF.

This clonotype was seen at least ten times. V and J are TRBV10-1 and TRBJ1-1; 7 nucleotides line up with TRBD1. After removal of 6 bases from V and 3 bases from J, the junction contained 7 bases not matched to a gene. The CDR3 consists of 14 residues. The germline CDR1 and CDR2 sequences are WNHNN and SYGVQD (reference sequence). The CDR3 DNA is TGCGCCAGCAGCCCGGACAGGCGGGACACTGAAGCTTTCTTT. Protein: CASSPDRRDTEAFF.